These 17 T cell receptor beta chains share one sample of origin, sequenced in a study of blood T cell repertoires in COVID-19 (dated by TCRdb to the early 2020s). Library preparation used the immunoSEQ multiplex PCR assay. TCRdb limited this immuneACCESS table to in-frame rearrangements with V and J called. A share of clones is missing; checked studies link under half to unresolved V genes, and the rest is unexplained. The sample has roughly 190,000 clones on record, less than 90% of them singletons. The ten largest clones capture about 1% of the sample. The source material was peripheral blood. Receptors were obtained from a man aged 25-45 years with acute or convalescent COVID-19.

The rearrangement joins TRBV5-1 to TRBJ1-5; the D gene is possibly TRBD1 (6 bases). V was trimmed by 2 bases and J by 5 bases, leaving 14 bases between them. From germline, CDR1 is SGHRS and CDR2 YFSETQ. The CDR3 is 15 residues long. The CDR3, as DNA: TGCGCCAGCAGCTTAACAGGGAGTTTCGATCAGCCCCAGCATTTT. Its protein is CASSLTGSFDQPQHF.

CDR3 loop: CASSLAREISYEQYF. In DNA form, the CDR3 reads TGTGCCAGCAGCTTGGCCAGGGAAATCTCCTACGAGCAGTACTTC. V usage is TRBV5-5 and J usage is TRBJ2-7; D perhaps matches TRBD1 (5 bases). The CDR3 runs 15 residues. V lost 0 bases, J lost 0 bases, and 10 bases lay in between. Germline lookup yields CDR1 SGHKS and CDR2 YYEKEE (reference sequence).

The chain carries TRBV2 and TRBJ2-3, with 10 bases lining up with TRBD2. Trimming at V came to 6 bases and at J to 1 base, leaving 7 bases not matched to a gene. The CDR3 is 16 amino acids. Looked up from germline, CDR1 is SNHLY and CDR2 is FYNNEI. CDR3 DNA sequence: TGTGCCAGCAGGCACCCTACTAGCGGGGGCACAGATACGCAGTATTTT. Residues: CASRHPTSGGTDTQYF.

The CDR3 bases are TGTGCCAGCAGCTCCCACAGGAAAGTCGAGCAGTACTTC. Translation: CASSSHRKVEQYF. The chain is built from TRBV11-1 and TRBJ2-7; TRBD1 might be the D (5 bases). Germline V CDR1 and CDR2: SGHAT, FQDESV (reference sequence). This CDR3 is built from 13 residues. The germline V and J ends were trimmed by 4 bases and 6 bases, with 13 bases remaining between them.

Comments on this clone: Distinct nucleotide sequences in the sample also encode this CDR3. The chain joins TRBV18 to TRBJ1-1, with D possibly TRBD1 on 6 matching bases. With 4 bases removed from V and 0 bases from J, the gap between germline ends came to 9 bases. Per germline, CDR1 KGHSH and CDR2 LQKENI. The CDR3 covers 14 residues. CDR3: CASSRQGLNTEAFF. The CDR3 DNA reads TGTGCCAGCTCACGGCAGGGGCTGAACACTGAAGCTTTCTTT.

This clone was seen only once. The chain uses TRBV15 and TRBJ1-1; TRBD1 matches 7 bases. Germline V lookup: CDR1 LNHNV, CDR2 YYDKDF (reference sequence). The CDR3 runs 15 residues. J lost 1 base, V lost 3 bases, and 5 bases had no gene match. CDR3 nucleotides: TGTGCCACCAGCAGCGATTGGACAGGGAACACTGAAGCTTTCTTT. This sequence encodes CATSSDWTGNTEAFF. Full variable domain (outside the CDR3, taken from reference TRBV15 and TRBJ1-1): DAMVIQNPRYQVTQFGKPVTLSCSQTLNHNVMYWYQQKSSQAPKLLFHYYDKDFNNEADTPDNFQSRRPNTSFCFLDIRSPGLGDTAMYLCATSSDWTGNTEAFFGQGTRLTVV.

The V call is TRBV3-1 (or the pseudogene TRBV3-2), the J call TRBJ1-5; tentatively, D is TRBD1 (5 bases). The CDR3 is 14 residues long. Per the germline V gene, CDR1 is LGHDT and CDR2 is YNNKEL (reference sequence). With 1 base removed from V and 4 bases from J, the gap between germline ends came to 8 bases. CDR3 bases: TGTGCCAGCAGCCAAGGACAGAGTAATCAGCCCCAGCATTTT. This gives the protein CASSQGQSNQPQHF.

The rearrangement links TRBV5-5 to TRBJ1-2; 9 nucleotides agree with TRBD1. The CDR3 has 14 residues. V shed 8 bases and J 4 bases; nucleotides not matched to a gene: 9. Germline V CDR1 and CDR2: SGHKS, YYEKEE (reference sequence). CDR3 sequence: CASTGGRIGYGYTF. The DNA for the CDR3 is TGTGCCAGTACAGGGGGCCGGATCGGCTATGGCTACACCTTC.

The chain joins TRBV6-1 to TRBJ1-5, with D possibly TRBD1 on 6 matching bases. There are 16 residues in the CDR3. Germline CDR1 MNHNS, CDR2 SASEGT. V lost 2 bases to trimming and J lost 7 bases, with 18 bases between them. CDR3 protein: CASSEQGSFPEQPQHF. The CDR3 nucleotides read TGTGCCAGCAGTGAACAGGGGTCCTTCCCTGAGCAGCCCCAGCATTTT.

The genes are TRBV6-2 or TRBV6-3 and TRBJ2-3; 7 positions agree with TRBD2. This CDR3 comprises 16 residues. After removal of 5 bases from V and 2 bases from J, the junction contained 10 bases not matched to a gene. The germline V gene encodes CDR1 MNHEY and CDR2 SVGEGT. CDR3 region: CASSDQSGKDTDTQYF. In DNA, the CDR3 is TGTGCCAGCAGTGACCAAAGCGGGAAGGACACAGATACGCAGTATTTT.

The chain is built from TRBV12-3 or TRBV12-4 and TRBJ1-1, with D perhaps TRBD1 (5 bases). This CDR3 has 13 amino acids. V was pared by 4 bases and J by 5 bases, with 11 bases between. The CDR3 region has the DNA TGTGCCAGCAGTTCGCAGGGATGGACTGAAGCTTTCTTT. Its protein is CASSSQGWTEAFF.

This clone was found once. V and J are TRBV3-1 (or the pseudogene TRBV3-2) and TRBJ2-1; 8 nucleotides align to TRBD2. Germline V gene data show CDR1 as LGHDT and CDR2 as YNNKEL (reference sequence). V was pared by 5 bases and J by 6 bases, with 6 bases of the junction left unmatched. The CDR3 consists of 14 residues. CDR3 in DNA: TGTGCCAGCAGCGTGGTAGCGGGGACCAATGAGCAGTTCTTC. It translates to CASSVVAGTNEQFF.

CDR3 nucleotides: TGTGCCACCAACTACAGGGGCTACGAGCAGTACTTC. Protein: CATNYRGYEQYF. The chain uses TRBV24-1 and TRBJ2-7; 7 nucleotides align to TRBD1. The germline gives CDR1 KGHDR, CDR2 SFDVKD. CDR3 length: 12 residues. The J segment lost 3 bases and the V segment lost 8 bases, leaving 3 bases of the junction unmatched.

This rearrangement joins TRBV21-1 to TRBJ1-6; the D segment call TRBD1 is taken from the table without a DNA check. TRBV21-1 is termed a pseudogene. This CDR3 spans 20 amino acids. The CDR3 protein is CASSKVGRDIDHFRDSPLHF. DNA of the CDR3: TGTGCCAGCAGCAAAGTGGGTCGGGACATCGACCACTTTAGAGATTCACCCCTCCACTTT.

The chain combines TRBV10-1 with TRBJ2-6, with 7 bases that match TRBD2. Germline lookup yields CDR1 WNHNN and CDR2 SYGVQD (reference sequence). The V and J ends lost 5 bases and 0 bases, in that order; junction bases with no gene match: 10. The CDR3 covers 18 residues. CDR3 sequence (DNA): TGCGCCAGCAGTTCTAATCGGGAGGAAGACTCTGGGGCCAACGTCCTGACTTTC. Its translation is CASSSNREEDSGANVLTF.

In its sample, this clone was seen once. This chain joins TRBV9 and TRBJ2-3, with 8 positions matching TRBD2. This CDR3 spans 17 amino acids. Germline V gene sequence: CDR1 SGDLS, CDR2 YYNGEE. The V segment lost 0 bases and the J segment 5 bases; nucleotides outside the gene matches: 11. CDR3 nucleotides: TGTGCCAGCAGCGTAGGGGAACGCGGGGGGCGCAGAGATACGCAGTATTTT. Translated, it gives CASSVGERGGRRDTQYF.

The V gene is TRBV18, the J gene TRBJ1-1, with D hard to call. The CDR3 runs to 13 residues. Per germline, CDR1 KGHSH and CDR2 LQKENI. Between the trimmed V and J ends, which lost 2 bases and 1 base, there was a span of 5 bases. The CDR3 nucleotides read TGTGCCAGCTCACCAAACAAGAACACTGAAGCTTTCTTT. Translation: CASSPNKNTEAFF.